This is a list of T cell receptor beta chains from one sample in a study of cytomegalovirus exposure and HLA in healthy donors. Here immunoSEQ multiplex PCR was the method, and the copy in TCRdb shows in-frame clones only, minus some. The sample consists of about 190,000 clones, 65% to 80% of them appearing once. The specimen sequenced was PBMCs. The source is a woman aged 40 to 50 in good health and CMV-seronegative. Both conserved end residues are part of each CDR3. Fields, in order: J gene, clone size, D gene, V gene, CDR3 protein, CDR3 DNA. A D gene is named only where the DNA matches it firmly. A row's size may be missing; if present it is once, few, many or a size class.

TRBJ2-7	NA	NA	TRBV5-4	CASSFGGRGYEQYF	TGTGCCAGCAGCTTTGGGGGCCGGGGCTACGAGCAGTACTTC
TRBJ1-2	NA	TRBD1	TRBV4-1	CASSQEPPRGNRGPNYGYTF	TGCGCCAGCAGCCAAGAACCCCCTCGGGGTAACAGGGGCCCAAACTATGGCTACACCTTC
TRBJ1-1	NA	NA	TRBV11-3	CASSQTQGTLNTEAFF	TGTGCCAGCAGCCAAACACAGGGCACATTGAACACTGAAGCTTTCTTT
TRBJ2-5	NA	TRBD1	TRBV5-1	CASSPSTGGTGQETQYF	TGCGCCAGCAGCCCCTCTACTGGCGGGACAGGGCAAGAGACCCAGTACTTC
TRBJ2-3	NA	NA	TRBV9	CASSGERFTDTQYF	TGTGCCAGCAGCGGGGAGAGGTTCACAGATACGCAGTATTTT
TRBJ2-7	NA	NA	TRBV9	CASSVADVRGEQYF	TGTGCCAGCAGCGTAGCTGACGTCCGGGGCGAGCAGTACTTC
TRBJ1-4	NA	NA	TRBV19	CASSIGQEKLFF	TGTGCCAGTAGTATAGGACAGGAAAAACTGTTTTTT
TRBJ2-3	NA	TRBD2	TRBV6-5	CASHSGRAADTQYF	TGTGCCAGCCATAGCGGGAGGGCCGCAGATACGCAGTATTTT
TRBJ2-3	NA	TRBD2	TRBV6-5	CASSYRLAEDTQYF	TGTGCCAGCAGTTACCGACTAGCGGAAGATACGCAGTATTTT
TRBJ1-1	NA	TRBD1	TRBV27	CASSFTRTGTEAFF	TGTGCCAGCAGTTTCACACGGACAGGGACTGAAGCTTTCTTT
TRBJ1-2	NA	NA	TRBV18	CASSPGGTYGYTF	TGTGCCAGCTCACCGGGAGGGACCTATGGCTACACCTTC
TRBJ2-1	NA	TRBD2	TRBV4-2	CASSQGPGLAGGEQFF	TGTGCCAGCAGCCAAGGACCGGGACTAGCGGGCGGTGAGCAGTTCTTC
TRBJ2-1	NA	NA	TRBV7-9	CASSLGTNTGEQFF	TGTGCCAGCAGCTTAGGGACTAATACGGGTGAGCAGTTCTTC
TRBJ2-7	once	TRBD2	TRBV2	CASVGLAGNGQYF	TGTGCCAGCGTGGGACTAGCGGGAAATGGGCAGTACTTC
TRBJ1-1	NA	NA	TRBV5-1	CASSRQDNTEAFF	TGCGCCAGCAGCCGACAGGACAACACTGAAGCTTTCTTT
TRBJ1-5	NA	NA	TRBV7-2	CASSLSVQGNQPQHF	TGTGCCAGCAGCTTATCGGTCCAGGGGAATCAGCCCCAGCATTTT
TRBJ1-4	NA	NA	TRBV7-2	CASSSSGFSNEKLFF	TGTGCCAGCAGCTCCTCAGGGTTTTCTAATGAAAAACTGTTTTTT
TRBJ1-5	NA	NA	TRBV12-2	CASRQGVSNQPQHF	TGTGCAAGTCGCCAGGGGGTTAGCAATCAGCCCCAGCATTTT
TRBJ2-1	once	NA	TRBV29-1	CPLGGFSYYEQFF	TGCCCCTTAGGGGGTTTCTCTTATTATGAGCAGTTCTTC
TRBJ1-4	medium-sized	NA	TRBV4-3	CASRRAGTNEKLFF	TGCGCCAGCAGACGAGCGGGGACTAATGAAAAACTGTTTTTT
TRBJ2-1	NA	TRBD1	TRBV30	CAWSPGQGDNEQFF	TGTGCCTGGAGTCCGGGACAGGGAGACAATGAGCAGTTCTTC
TRBJ1-2	once	TRBD1	TRBV29-1	CSGSLGQGRENGYTF	TGCAGCGGGAGCCTAGGACAGGGGAGGGAGAATGGCTACACCTTC
TRBJ1-5	NA	NA	TRBV30	CAWSVRSNQPQHF	TGTGCCTGGAGTGTACGGAGCAATCAGCCCCAGCATTTT
TRBJ1-2	NA	NA	TRBV6-6	CASYDRDNGYTF	TGTGCCAGCTATGACCGGGACAATGGCTACACCTTC
TRBJ2-3	NA	TRBD2	TRBV5-4	CASSFPTSGRAGGDTQYF	TGTGCCAGCAGTTTTCCTACTAGCGGGAGGGCCGGTGGAGATACGCAGTATTTT
TRBJ1-5	NA	NA	TRBV7-9	CASSLHGEYQPQHF	TGTGCCAGCAGCTTACACGGGGAGTATCAGCCCCAGCATTTT
TRBJ1-1	NA	TRBD1	TRBV7-9	CSSSGFDRVGPEAFF	TGTTCCAGCAGCGGATTTGACAGGGTGGGACCTGAAGCTTTCTTT
TRBJ2-5	once	TRBD1	TRBV19	CASSIPRDRDQETQYF	TGTGCCAGTAGTATACCACGGGACAGAGACCAAGAGACCCAGTACTTC
TRBJ2-7	NA	TRBD1	TRBV28	CASSRTGGVGEQYF	TGTGCCAGCAGTAGAACAGGGGGCGTGGGCGAGCAGTACTTC
TRBJ1-2	NA	TRBD1	TRBV19	CATLTGGADYGYTF	TGTGCCACCTTGACAGGGGGCGCCGACTATGGCTACACCTTC
TRBJ2-5	NA	TRBD2	TRBV28	CASSSSSGYQETQYF	TGTGCCAGCAGTTCATCTAGCGGATACCAAGAGACCCAGTACTTC
TRBJ1-6	NA	NA	TRBV5-1	CASHQHDSPLHF	TGCGCCAGCCACCAACACGATTCACCCCTCCACTTT
TRBJ1-2	NA	NA	TRBV19	CASSATGNYGYTF	TGTGCCAGTAGCGCAACGGGGAACTATGGCTACACCTTC
TRBJ2-1	NA	TRBD2	TRBV30	CAWTFHKRTSGRFSYNEQFF	TGTGCCTGGACTTTCCACAAACGGACTAGCGGGAGGTTCTCCTACAATGAGCAGTTCTTC
TRBJ1-4	NA	NA	TRBV7-2	CASSSLSGALFF	TGTGCCAGCAGCTCCCTTAGCGGGGCACTGTTTTTT
TRBJ2-7	NA	TRBD1	TRBV6-5	CASSYATGGFYEQYF	TGTGCCAGCAGTTACGCCACAGGGGGGTTCTACGAGCAGTACTTC
TRBJ2-7	NA	NA	TRBV6-1	CASSVTGSSYEQYF	TGTGCCAGTTCTGTAACAGGGAGCTCCTACGAGCAGTACTTC
TRBJ2-7	NA	TRBD2	TRBV10-3	CAISESKGLAVYEQYF	TGTGCCATCAGTGAGTCGAAGGGACTAGCGGTCTACGAGCAGTACTTC
TRBJ2-5	NA	TRBD1	TRBV19	CASRIDRGPQYF	TGTGCCAGTAGGATCGACAGGGGACCCCAGTACTTC
TRBJ2-7	NA	NA	TRBV11-3	CASSSSYEQYF	TGTGCCAGCAGCTCTAGTTACGAGCAGTACTTC
TRBJ2-3	NA	NA	TRBV20-1	CSGLEIDTQYF	TGCAGTGGTCTAGAGATAGATACGCAGTATTTT
TRBJ2-5	NA	NA	TRBV5-1	CASSLSGLYVETQYF	TGCGCCAGCAGCCTTTCAGGGTTGTATGTTGAGACCCAGTACTTC
TRBJ1-5	few	NA	TRBV7-2	CASRPDTGNQPQHF	TGTGCCAGCCGACCGGATACAGGCAATCAGCCCCAGCATTTT
TRBJ2-7	NA	NA	TRBV30	CAWSGLADYEQYF	TGTGCCTGGAGTGGATTAGCGGATTACGAGCAGTACTTC
TRBJ1-2	NA	NA	TRBV4-3	CASSQERRDGYTF	TGCGCCAGCAGCCAAGAAAGGAGAGATGGCTACACCTTC
TRBJ1-2	NA	NA	TRBV6-1	CASSQEGPSYTF	TGTGCCAGCAGTCAAGAGGGGCCGTCCTACACCTTC
TRBJ2-1	once	TRBD2	TRBV7-3	CSSSSQAGGPSNEQFF	TGTTCCAGCAGCTCCCAAGCGGGAGGGCCAAGCAATGAGCAGTTCTTC
TRBJ1-2	few	TRBD1	TRBV19	CASSIASQGRYGYTF	TGTGCCAGTAGTATAGCCTCACAGGGGCGCTATGGCTACACCTTC
TRBJ2-3	NA	NA	TRBV19	CASSISRGGTGGADTQYF	TGTGCCAGTAGTATATCCAGGGGAGGGACGGGAGGAGCAGATACGCAGTATTTT
TRBJ1-1	NA	NA	TRBV4-2	CASSQEGGDSRWTEAFF	TGTGCCAGCAGCCAAGAAGGCGGGGATAGTCGGTGGACTGAAGCTTTCTTT
TRBJ1-2	NA	TRBD1	TRBV19	CASSTTGGAGYTF	TGTGCCAGTAGTACCACAGGGGGGGCTGGCTACACCTTC
TRBJ2-1	NA	TRBD2	TRBV5-4	CASSSGLAHSSYNEQFF	TGTGCCAGCAGCTCGGGACTAGCGCATAGCTCCTACAATGAGCAGTTCTTC
TRBJ2-7	few	TRBD1	TRBV5-1	CASSSPGQAENQYF	TGCGCCAGCAGCTCACCGGGACAGGCAGAAAACCAGTACTTC
TRBJ1-2	NA	TRBD1	TRBV7-2	CASSLTTGTGGSDTF	TGTGCCAGCAGCCTCACCACCGGGACAGGGGGGTCGGACACCTTC
TRBJ2-1	NA	TRBD2	TRBV7-2	CASSIEDGRARFF	TGTGCCAGCAGTATAGAGGACGGGAGGGCCCGGTTCTTC
TRBJ2-7	NA	NA	TRBV7-8	CASRTWATDEQYF	TGTGCCAGCAGAACATGGGCCACCGACGAGCAGTACTTC
TRBJ2-5	NA	TRBD2	TRBV28	CASSTLGGRGTETQYF	TGTGCCAGCAGTACCTTGGGGGGGAGAGGGACAGAGACCCAGTACTTC